The TCR beta chain described here comes from a study of beta chain features in type 1 diabetes (dated by TCRdb to the late 2010s). Regarding the research as a whole: Mean age, gender distribution, total cell number and subset yield did not differ between patients and healthy donors. A total of approximately 99,000,000 sorted cells were examined across all samples, and RNA yield correlated strongly with the number of cells per subset. Whereas all 30 or so donors provided naive and central memory subsets, regulatory and stem cell-like memory subsets were isolated from just 8 patients and roughly eight healthy donors. In the study, recently diagnosed type 1 diabetes patients and matched healthy donors were compared on the TCRB repertoires of their sorted circulating CD4+ T cell subsets. General conclusions and limits of the study: Naive, central memory and regulatory TCRB repertoires appeared to be more alike among patients than among healthy donors. Because cDNA rather than genomic DNA was sequenced, highly expressing activated cells could have been over-represented, although no difference in activation and CD3 levels was found between groups. Shorter templates might be favored by PCR, yet because patient and control samples were amplified and corrected together, any such skew would affect both groups equally. Type 1 diabetes patients showed a moderate but significant shortening of TCRB CDR3 length in all four CD4+ subsets. Patients with type 1 diabetes made fewer insertions and deleted more nucleotides at VDJ recombination sites, implying thymic rearrangement abnormalities. Because the HLA sub-analyses included only small numbers of individuals, any influence of HLA type on TCRB rearrangement was left unresolved.

A note on this clone: No antigen is known for it. No clone much larger than this one lies a single base away; base qualities are absent.

The High Capacity cDNA Reverse Transcription Kit was used to reverse transcribe all of the isolated RNA, meaning that expressed TCRB transcripts were what got sequenced. Deep immunoSEQ sequencing was applied to naive, central memory and regulatory T cell samples, giving an average of about 3.57 million total reads per sample. Sorted cells were lysed in RLT buffer, and RNA was extracted using DNase-treated RNeasy Micro or Mini kits according to cell number. To prevent cross-contamination, every cell subset was processed on its own, while patient and healthy donor samples were processed together. The immunoSEQ multiplex PCR was used to amplify TCRB sequences from cDNA, yielding 87-bp fragments that span the CDR3 region. Sequencing of the amplicons was performed on the Illumina HiSeq platform. The authors' analysis ran thus. Synthetic template baselines were used to correct PCR bias computationally, reads within Hamming distance 2 were collapsed together, and singletons that could not be merged were discarded. By aligning reads against IMGT, V, D and J genes, CDR3 length, and insertions or deletions at six rearrangement sites were assigned. Within each subset, clonotype counts were normalized to sorted cell number, and only after that were true diversity and Gini coefficients computed with the tcR R package. The overlap coefficient, calculated on TCRB nucleotide sequences, was used to measure repertoire sharing. TCRdb limited this immuneACCESS table to in-frame rearrangements with V and J called. A share of clones is missing; checked studies link under half to unresolved V genes, and the rest is unexplained. The V and J calls and clone size come from that table; D and trimming were worked out from the DNA. The sample table lists about 120,000 clones, about 15% of them with a count of one. The ten most abundant clones make up 2% to 2.5% of the sample.

V is pruned by 4 bases and J by 3 bases, leaving 5 bases of the junction without a gene match. The germline V gene provides CDR1 SGHTA and CDR2 FQGNSA. From cysteine to phenylalanine, the CDR3 is 15 amino acids long. The only DNA kept is the CDR3, 45 bases in frame from the first base. Each donor gave one peripheral blood draw, around 0.12 L on average, collected into heparinised tubes. Using a panel that included CD45RO, CCR7, CD25, CD127, CD95 and CD27, naive, central memory, regulatory and stem cell-like memory CD4+ T cells were sorted on a BD FACSAria II. Every sorted population had a purity above 95%. PBMCs were isolated right away by Lymphoprep density gradient centrifugation and were stained directly, without culture. To minimize batch effects, samples were stained and sorted in pairs, one healthy donor with one patient per experiment.

Sequenced sample: central memory CD4+ T cells from blood. The chain is assembled from TRBV7-2 and TRBJ1-5; the junction holds 8 bases that match TRBD1. The clonotype comes from a man aged 25-40 years with type 1 diabetes. The CDR3 amino acid sequence is: CASSSETGANQPQHF. The DNA sequence follows: TGTGCCAGCAGCTCCGAGACAGGGGCCAATCAGCCCCAGCATTTT.